This T cell receptor beta chain stems from a study of CD8 T cell repertoires and HIV-1 epitope variants (dated by TCRdb to about 2020). About the investigation overall: Twenty-five peptides representing autologous and known Gag and Nef epitope variants were each used to stimulate T cells in separate culture wells. Among the control conditions were a peptide pool of CMV, EBV and flu, the Ebola AY9 epitope serving as a negative control, and a well with no peptide. The epitopes tested covered three Gag epitope families plus Nef HW9 and YT9. Using the EasySep Human T Cell Enrichment Kit, T cells were enriched and then co-cultured with an equal number of autologous T cell-negative cells acting as antigen-presenting cells. For approximately ten days the cultures were kept in IMDM with gentamicin, and on days 3 and 7 half of the media was changed with IL-2, IL-7 and IL-15 added. A 1M T cell aliquot was kept as an uncultured baseline condition, separate from the 83 T cell cultures. Running each culture condition in triplicate, except for one peptide done in duplicate, gave a total of approximately 83 T cell cultures. General conclusions and limits of the study: The study identified roughly 9 antigen-specific TCR beta clonotypes, about six of which appeared to be cross-reactive for autologous or known escape epitope variants. About 5 clonotypes recognized the Nef KF9 family and one the HW9 family, with no responses to the TAALDMSHF plasma variant. The assay identified only TCR beta chains and indicated proliferation in response to antigen, without indicating T cell function or cytokine profile.

TCR beta CDR3 regions were sequenced at survey depth on the immunoSEQ platform. The QIAamp DNA micro kit was used to extract genomic DNA from every cultured and uncultured CD8+ T cell population. As for how the authors treated the data: Samples with under 5,000 productive reads were excluded, and this exclusion removed about 7% of the roughly 80 HIV peptide-stimulated cultures. Sequences were trimmed to CDR3 by a MANAFEST web app, and nonproductive sequences, CDR3s under 5 amino acids, and sequences not starting with C or ending with F/W were removed. Clonotypes were classified as antigen-specific only if expansion was observed in at least 2 of 3 replicates versus the no-peptide control at FDR 0.01, only within one epitope family. A specific clonotype also had to show a frequency at least fivefold higher than in wells stimulated with peptides from other epitope families. TCRdb's version of the immuneACCESS table is confined to in-frame rearrangements and falls short of the full clone set. An unresolved V gene accounts for under half of the shortfall where checked; the remainder is of unknown origin. The V and J calls and the clone size are those of that table, but D and trimming were determined from the DNA. The sample table shows roughly 100,000 clones, and around 67% are seen once. The ten largest clones add up to roughly 25% of the sample.

The EasySep Human CD8+ T Cell Enrichment Kit was used on day 10 to isolate CD8+ T cells from every culture. The CDR3 starts with the cysteine, ends with the phenylalanine, and has 16 residues. CDR3 DNA is the only sequence kept; it has 48 bases, read in frame from the first base. The germline V gene encodes CDR1 SGHVS and CDR2 FQNEAQ. The germline ends are 18 bases apart after V is trimmed by 2 bases and J by 5 bases. Details on this clone: Its antigen remains unidentified. The record has no base qualities; no much larger clone is one base away.

The specimen sequenced was uncultured baseline CD8+ T cells from peripheral blood mononuclear cells (PBMCs). The source is a male donor with HIV. The sequence joins TRBV7-8 to TRBJ2-5, and possibly TRBD2, on 7 matching bases. The CDR3 in this case is CASSLTLWGGRETQYF. Read as DNA, the sequence is TGTGCCAGCAGCTTAACGTTGTGGGGGGGCCGGGAGACCCAGTACTTC.